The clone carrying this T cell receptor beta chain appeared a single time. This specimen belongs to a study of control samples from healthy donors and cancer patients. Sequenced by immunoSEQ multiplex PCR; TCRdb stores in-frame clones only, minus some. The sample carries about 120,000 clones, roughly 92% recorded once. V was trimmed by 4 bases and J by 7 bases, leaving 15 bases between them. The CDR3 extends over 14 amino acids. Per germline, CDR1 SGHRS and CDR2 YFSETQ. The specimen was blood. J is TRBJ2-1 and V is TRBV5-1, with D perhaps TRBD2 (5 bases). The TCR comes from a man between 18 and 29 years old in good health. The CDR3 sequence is CASSPLAGANEQFF. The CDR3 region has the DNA TGCGCCAGCAGCCCATTGGCGGGTGCGAATGAGCAGTTCTTC. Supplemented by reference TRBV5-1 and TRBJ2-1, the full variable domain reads KAGVTQTPRYLIKTRGQQVTLSCSPISGHRSVSWYQQTPGQGLQFLFEYFSETQRNKGNFPGRFSGRQFSNSRSEMNVSTLELGDSALYLCASSPLAGANEQFFGPGTRLTVL.